Presented here are 25 T cell receptor beta chains from one specimen sequenced in a study of identical twins. TCRdb fed the 5' RACE reads into MiXCR, producing one record per CDR3 protein. Seen here are roughly 690,000 distinct CDR3 sequences, 5.5% to 6.5% observed once, and the top ten hold around 1.7%. Input material: naive T cells sorted from blood. The receptor set was obtained from a man between 18 and 35 years old in good health.

At least ten counts were recorded for this clonotype. This chain joins TRBV12-3 or TRBV12-4 and TRBJ2-3; weak D call: TRBD2 (6 bases). CDR3 length: 13 amino acids. V dropped 6 bases and J dropped 5 bases, with 12 bases sitting between them. The CDR3: CASSRGKEDTQYF. The CDR3 nucleotides read TGTGCCAGCAGCCGGGGGAAGGAAGATACGCAGTATTTT.

This clonotype was counted only a few times. This sequence joins TRBV5-1 and TRBJ2-7, with a tentative D call TRBD1 (6 bases). The CDR3 loop spans 14 amino acids. The ends were cut back, 3 bases at V and 3 bases at J, with 13 bases in the middle. Germline CDR1 and CDR2: SGHRS and YFSETQ. The CDR3 is CASSWATGFYEQYF. The CDR3 coding sequence is TGCGCCAGCAGCTGGGCGACAGGATTCTACGAGCAGTACTTC.

This clonotype was found a few times. This sequence joins TRBV6-2 or TRBV6-3 and TRBJ2-7; no reliable D call. Trimming removed 3 bases from V and 2 bases from J, with 11 bases in between. CDR1 and CDR2 from the germline V gene are MNHEY and SVGEGT. The CDR3 has 14 residues. The CDR3 spells CASSYIAGTYEQYF. CDR3 DNA: TGTGCCAGCAGTTATATTGCAGGAACCTACGAGCAGTACTTC.

V is TRBV11-2 and J is TRBJ2-5; D perhaps matches TRBD2 (5 bases). Trimming cost V 5 bases and J 5 bases, with 15 bases left between them. This CDR3 is 14 amino acids long. Germline V CDR1 and CDR2: SGHAT, FQNNGV. The CDR3 is CASSPIGKEETQYF. CDR3 coding DNA: TGTGCCAGCAGCCCGATCGGGAAGGAGGAGACCCAGTACTTC.

In its sample, this clonotype was seen once. This sequence joins TRBV11-2 and TRBJ2-7, with 8 positions matching TRBD2. In germline, CDR1 is SGHAT, CDR2 FQNNGV. J lost 7 bases, V lost 0 bases, and 8 bases had no gene match. The CDR3 is 15 amino acids. The chain's CDR3 is CASSLDLSGSGEQYV. In nucleotides, the CDR3 is TGTGCCAGCAGCTTAGATTTGAGCGGGAGCGGTGAGCAGTACGTC.

This clonotype was detected many times. The rearrangement uses TRBV12-3 or TRBV12-4 and TRBJ2-1; possibly TRBD1 for D (5 bases). The V gene lost 0 bases and the J gene lost 10 bases, with 16 bases spanning the gap. The CDR3 totals 15 residues. For the CDR3, the DNA is TGTGCCAGCAGTTTAGCCCGGCCCTCAGGGCAGGAGCAGTTCTTC. Its protein product is CASSLARPSGQEQFF.

There are many counts of this clonotype. V and J are TRBV6-6 and TRBJ2-7; the D is unclear. There are 11 residues in the CDR3. Germline lookup yields CDR1 MNHNY and CDR2 SVGAGI (reference sequence). V lost 6 bases and J lost 4, with 7 bases in between. This CDR3 reads CASRRRYEQYF. The CDR3 DNA reads as TGTGCCAGCAGAAGGAGATACGAGCAGTACTTC.

This clonotype was detected only a few times. This chain uses TRBV5-1 with TRBJ1-2; the D gene is possibly TRBD1 (5 bases). Trimming took 4 bases from V and 6 from J, leaving 19 bases between them. Germline assignment: CDR1 SGHRS and CDR2 YFSETQ. The CDR3 covers 15 residues. The chain's CDR3 is CASSPRSQDTHGYTF. For the CDR3, the DNA is TGCGCCAGCAGCCCCAGATCCCAGGACACGCATGGCTACACCTTC.

The chain joins TRBV5-1 to TRBJ2-1; TRBD2 matches at 10 bases. Germline V gene data show CDR1 as SGHRS and CDR2 as YFSETQ. Trimming at V came to 1 base and at J to 8 bases, leaving 9 bases not matched to a gene. The CDR3 extends over 16 amino acids. The CDR3 region has the DNA TGCGCCAGCAGCTTGCTGTCTAGCGGGAGAGGGGATGAGCAGTTCTTC. It encodes CASSLLSSGRGDEQFF.

This clonotype was observed many times. This chain uses TRBV4-3 with TRBJ1-1; no clear D. There are 13 residues in the CDR3. Germline CDR1 and CDR2: LGHNA and YSLEER. Trimming removed 2 bases at V and 6 bases at J, with 10 bases between. The CDR3 DNA reads as TGCGCCAGCAGCCAAACGTATCGGGCTGAAGCTTTCTTT. Residues: CASSQTYRAEAFF.

This clonotype came up many times. The junction shows a germline mismatch at one end, possibly a read error. The chain carries TRBV5-1 and TRBJ2-5; D is undetermined. This CDR3 region has 13 residues. From germline, CDR1 is SGHRS and CDR2 YFSETQ. The CDR3 reads CASSLGAQETQYF. DNA of the CDR3: TGTGCCAGCAGCTTAGGAGCTCAAGAGACCCAGTACTTC. Combining the CDR3 with reference TRBV5-1 and TRBJ2-5 gives the whole variable domain KAGVTQTPRYLIKTRGQQVTLSCSPISGHRSVSWYQQTPGQGLQFLFEYFSETQRNKGNFPGRFSGRQFSNSRSEMNVSTLELGDSALYLCASSLGAQETQYFGPGTRLLVL.

Comment on this clonotype: Germline and junction disagree at one end, which may indicate a read error. The J gene is TRBJ1-1, the V gene TRBV11-2; possible D gene TRBD1, 6 bases. This CDR3 comprises 11 residues. Germline V gives CDR1 SGHAT, CDR2 FQNNGV. CDR3 bases: TGTGCCAGCAGCTTCGCAGGGGTGGGTCTCTTT. Translated: CASSFAGVGLF.

In this sample, this clonotype turned up a few times. V is TRBV2 and J is TRBJ2-2; TRBD1 agrees at 7 bases. The ends lost 7 bases at V and 6 bases at J; junction bases unmatched: 8. Germline V gene data show CDR1 as SNHLY and CDR2 as FYNNEI. The CDR3 loop spans 14 amino acids. The CDR3 DNA sequence: TGTGCCAGCAAGGGCGACAGGGCTGCCGGGGAGCTGTTTTTT. Its protein product is CASKGDRAAGELFF.

The chain carries TRBV7-2 and TRBJ2-7; 7 nucleotides agree with TRBD2. The CDR3 runs 14 residues. The V and J ends lost 5 bases and 5 bases, in that order; junction bases with no gene match: 9. Germline lookup yields CDR1 SGHTA and CDR2 FQGNSA. The CDR3 here is CASSLGLVSHEQYF. The DNA for the CDR3 is TGTGCCAGCAGCCTCGGACTAGTATCCCACGAGCAGTACTTC.

This clonotype has at least ten counts. The chain links TRBV7-2 to TRBJ2-1; weak D call: TRBD1 (6 bases). Germline V gives CDR1 SGHTA, CDR2 FQGNSA. CDR3 size: 16 residues. The V end was cut by 0 bases, the J end by 3 bases, with 12 bases between. The CDR3 protein is CASSLAFGTIYNEQFF. CDR3 DNA sequence: TGTGCCAGCAGCTTAGCATTTGGGACAATCTACAATGAGCAGTTCTTC.

This clonotype has more than one count but fewer than ten. The gene calls are TRBV20-1 and TRBJ1-2; 8 nucleotides agree with TRBD1. After removal of 5 bases from V and 4 bases from J, the junction contained 6 bases not matched to a gene. CDR3 size: 13 residues. Germline V gene lookup returns CDR1 DFQATT and CDR2 SNEGSKA (reference sequence). Here the CDR3 DNA reads TGCAGTGCTCAGGGGGCGCTCGGCTATGGCTACACCTTC. This codes for CSAQGALGYGYTF.

This clonotype has only a few counts. The V gene is TRBV3-1, the J gene TRBJ2-3; a weak D match, TRBD2 (6 bases). Germline V lookup: CDR1 LGHDT, CDR2 YNNKEL (reference sequence). V lost 4 bases and J 4 bases, leaving 18 bases between the germline ends. This CDR3 contains 16 residues. The CDR3 region is CASSPPMTSWADTQYF. CDR3 nucleotides: TGTGCCAGCAGCCCGCCAATGACTAGTTGGGCAGATACGCAGTATTTT.

In this sample, this clonotype turned up many times. The chain combines TRBV6-1 with TRBJ2-1; D is tentatively TRBD1 or TRBD2 (5 bases each). Per the germline V gene, CDR1 is MNHNS and CDR2 is SASEGT. Trimming pared 7 bases from V and 8 bases from J, leaving 18 bases between. The CDR3 spans 14 residues. In DNA form, the CDR3 reads TGTGCCAGCATAGTTGGGGACGTGAGCGATGAGCAGTTCTTC. This encodes CASIVGDVSDEQFF.

This clonotype was counted only a few times. The rearrangement links TRBV5-1 to TRBJ1-1, with TRBD1 identical over 8 bases. The V gene end was trimmed by 2 bases and the J gene end by 5 bases; junction bases not matched to a gene: 11. Germline values: CDR1 SGHRS, CDR2 YFSETQ. The CDR3 has 16 residues. CDR3 residues: CASSFSSRTGNTEAFF. The CDR3 region has the DNA TGCGCCAGCAGCTTCAGCAGCCGGACAGGGAATACTGAAGCTTTCTTT.

At least ten counts were recorded for this clonotype. The rearrangement uses TRBV29-1 and TRBJ2-1; 10 bases are a match to TRBD2. V trimming: 4 bases; J trimming: 0 bases; junction bases outside the gene matches: 3. Germline lookup yields CDR1 SQVTM and CDR2 ANQGSEA. This CDR3 contains 15 residues. CDR3 amino acids: CSVVPSGSSYNEQFF. CDR3 nucleotide sequence: TGCAGCGTTGTCCCTAGCGGGAGCTCCTACAATGAGCAGTTCTTC.

This clonotype was picked up many times. The rearrangement joins TRBV12-3 or TRBV12-4 to TRBJ2-7; either TRBD1 or TRBD2 may supply D (5 bases each). The CDR3 runs to 11 residues. The V end lost 6 bases, the J end lost 4 bases, and 7 bases lay between the germline ends. The CDR3 is CASRGEYEQYV. CDR3 nucleotides: TGTGCCAGCAGGGGGGAGTACGAGCAGTACGTC.

This clonotype was observed a single time. One base away lies a much larger clone, so this may be a sequencing read error. The J gene is TRBJ2-6, the V gene TRBV7-9; D remains unclear. Per germline, CDR1 SEHNR and CDR2 FQNEAQ (reference sequence). This CDR3 has 15 amino acids. Written as DNA, the CDR3 is TGTGCCGGCAGCTTATGGGACTCTGGGGCCAACGTCCTGACTTTC. Protein: CAGSLWDSGANVLTF.

This clonotype was recorded many times. The J gene is TRBJ2-1, the V gene TRBV3-1; tentatively, D is TRBD1 or TRBD2 (5 bases each). Trimming stripped 4 bases from V and 6 bases from J, with 16 bases between. CDR1 is LGHDT, CDR2 YNNKEL, per germline (reference sequence). The CDR3 covers 15 residues. CDR3 DNA sequence: TGTGCCAGCAGCCCGGGGACCATCTCCGCCAATGAGCAGTTCTTC. Protein sequence: CASSPGTISANEQFF.

This clonotype was recorded a few times. CDR3 DNA: TGTGCCAGCATTGGGGCAGGCGCCACCGGGGAGCTGTTTTTT. Translating gives CASIGAGATGELFF. The chain has TRBV28 and TRBJ2-2; D is perhaps TRBD1 (5 bases). The CDR3 is 14 amino acids. Germline V gene lookup returns CDR1 MDHEN and CDR2 SYDVKM. V gave up 7 bases and J gave up 4 bases, with 13 bases separating them.

This clonotype has ten or more counts. The genes are TRBV9 and TRBJ2-1, with 10 positions matching TRBD2. The CDR3 contains 15 residues. V lost 0 bases, J lost 10 bases, and 7 bases stayed unmatched. CDR1 and CDR2 (germline): SGDLS, YYNGEE. The CDR3 nucleotides read TGTGCCAGCAGCGTAGGTGGGCTAGCGGGAGTCGAGCAGTTCTTC. Amino acids: CASSVGGLAGVEQFF.